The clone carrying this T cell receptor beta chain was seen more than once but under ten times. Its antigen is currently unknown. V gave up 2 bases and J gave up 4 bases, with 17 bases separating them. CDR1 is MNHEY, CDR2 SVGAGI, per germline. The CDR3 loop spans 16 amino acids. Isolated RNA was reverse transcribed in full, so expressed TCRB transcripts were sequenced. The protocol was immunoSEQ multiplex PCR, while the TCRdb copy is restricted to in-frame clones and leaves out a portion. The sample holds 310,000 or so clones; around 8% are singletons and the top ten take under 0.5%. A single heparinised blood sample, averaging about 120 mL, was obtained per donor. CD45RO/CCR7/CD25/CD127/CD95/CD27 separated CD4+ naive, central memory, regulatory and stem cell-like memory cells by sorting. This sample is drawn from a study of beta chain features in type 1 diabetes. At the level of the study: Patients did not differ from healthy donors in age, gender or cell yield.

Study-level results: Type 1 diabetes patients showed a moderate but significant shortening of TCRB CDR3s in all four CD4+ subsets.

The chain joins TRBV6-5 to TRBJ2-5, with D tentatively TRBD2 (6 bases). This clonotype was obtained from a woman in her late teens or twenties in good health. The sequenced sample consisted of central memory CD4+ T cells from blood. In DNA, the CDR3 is TGTGCCAGCAGTTACCCGATAGCGGCCGTGGCAGAGACCCAGTACTTC. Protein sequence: CASSYPIAAVAETQYF.